This entry lists 32 T cell receptor beta chains sequenced from one sample in a study of blood T cell repertoires in COVID-19. This table comes from immunoSEQ multiplex PCR, and its TCRdb copy is limited to in-frame clones, with some not included. The table lists 350,000 to 450,000 clones, around 87% of them singletons. The source material was peripheral blood. The receptors here all came from a human donor in a cohort sampled during active COVID-19.

The CDR3 DNA is TGTGCCAGCCGGGTCCAAGCCACCACCGGGGAGCTGTTTTTT. Translated, it gives CASRVQATTGELFF. The chain joins TRBV11-1 to TRBJ2-2; no firm D call. Germline V gene lookup returns CDR1 SGHAT and CDR2 FQDESV (reference sequence). The CDR3 is made up of 14 amino acids. Trimming cost V 8 bases and J 4 bases, with 14 bases left between them.

This clone was seen a single time. This CDR3 is CASSRGEGYYGYTF. Here the CDR3 DNA reads TGTGCCAGCAGCCGCGGGGAAGGCTACTATGGCTACACCTTC. The chain couples TRBV3-1 (or the pseudogene TRBV3-2) to TRBJ1-2; D not certain. In germline, CDR1 is LGHDT, CDR2 YNNKEL (reference sequence). V was pared by 4 bases and J by 3 bases, with 12 bases between. The CDR3 runs to 14 residues.

The V and J genes are TRBV29-1 and TRBJ1-1; weak D call: TRBD1 (6 bases). The CDR3 runs 13 residues. V was trimmed by 3 bases and J by 1 base, leaving 9 bases between them. Germline V lookup: CDR1 SQVTM, CDR2 ANQGSEA. In DNA, the CDR3 is TGCAGCGTTGAGGAGACAGGGAACACTGAAGCTTTCTTT. Amino acids: CSVEETGNTEAFF.

This clone was seen once. This sequence joins TRBV19 and TRBJ1-1; D might be TRBD1 (6 bases). V was pared by 5 bases and J by 7 bases, with 14 bases between. The germline CDR1 and CDR2 sequences are LNHDA and SQIVND (reference sequence). The CDR3 runs to 13 residues. CDR3 protein: CASSPKGVGEAFF. The CDR3 DNA reads TGTGCCAGTAGTCCCAAGGGGGTAGGTGAAGCTTTCTTT.

The chain employs TRBV11-3 and TRBJ2-7; tentatively, D is TRBD1 (6 bases). Trimming removed 4 bases from V and 7 bases from J, with 20 bases in between. Germline V lookup: CDR1 SGHNT, CDR2 YENEEA. The CDR3 spans 15 residues. Here the CDR3 DNA reads TGTGCCAGCAGCTCCAGGGCGCTTAGAAGGGGGGAGCAGTACTTC. This gives the protein CASSSRALRRGEQYF.

The chain carries TRBV7-8 and TRBJ2-1, with 10 bases aligning to TRBD2. This CDR3 has 17 residues. The V segment lost 0 bases and the J segment 4 bases; nucleotides outside the gene matches: 6. Germline CDR1 and CDR2: SGHVS and FQNEAQ. CDR3 region: CASSLARLAGRYNEQFF. Written as DNA, the CDR3 is TGTGCCAGCAGCTTAGCGAGACTAGCGGGCAGATACAATGAGCAGTTCTTC.

This clone has just a few counts. The rearrangement joins TRBV11-2 to TRBJ2-5, with TRBD1 identical over 8 bases. The CDR3 extends over 13 amino acids. Germline-derived CDR1 and CDR2 are SGHAT and FQNNGV. The ends lost 4 bases at V and 3 bases at J; junction bases unmatched: 1. The CDR3 spells CASSSQGEETQYF. The CDR3 nucleotides read TGTGCCAGCAGCTCACAGGGGGAAGAGACCCAGTACTTC. Based on the CDR3 plus reference TRBV11-2 and TRBJ2-5, the full variable domain is EAGVAQSPRYKIIEKRQSVAFWCNPISGHATLYWYQQILGQGPKLLIQFQNNGVVDDSQLPKDRFSAERLKGVDSTLKIQPAKLEDSAVYLCASSSQGEETQYFGPGTRLLVL.

This clone is a singleton in its sample. This chain joins TRBV5-6 and TRBJ2-1; 7 positions match TRBD1. Trimming cost V 5 bases and J 5 bases; bases outside gene matches: 1. The germline CDR1 and CDR2 sequences are SGHDT and YYEEEE. The CDR3 totals 12 residues. The CDR3 here is CASRQGHNEQFF. The DNA of the CDR3 is TGTGCCAGCAGACAGGGGCACAATGAGCAGTTCTTC.

V and J are TRBV4-2 and TRBJ2-7; possible D gene TRBD2, 5 bases. From germline, CDR1 is LGHNA and CDR2 YNFKEQ. V lost 2 bases and J 0 bases, leaving 5 bases between the germline ends. The CDR3 has 13 amino acids. The CDR3 DNA sequence: TGTGCCAGCAGCCAAACTAGCTCCTACGAGCAGTACTTC. It yields the protein CASSQTSSYEQYF.

The rearrangement uses TRBV29-1 and TRBJ2-7, with 7 positions matching TRBD1. Per the germline V gene, CDR1 is SQVTM and CDR2 is ANQGSEA. The CDR3 is 13 residues long. Trimming at V came to 6 bases and at J to 5 bases, leaving 10 bases not matched to a gene. The CDR3 is CSVARVQGDEQYF. The CDR3 region has the DNA TGCAGCGTCGCCCGGGTTCAGGGGGACGAGCAGTACTTC.

This clone showed up many times. The chain employs TRBV19 and TRBJ1-2; 8 positions match TRBD1. The CDR3 has 15 amino acids. Germline assignment: CDR1 LNHDA and CDR2 SQIVND (reference sequence). J lost 3 bases, V lost 7 bases, and 10 bases had no gene match. As DNA, the CDR3 is TGTGCCAGTACTCAGACAGGGGTCGATCACTATGGCTACACCTTC. Amino acids: CASTQTGVDHYGYTF.

CDR3: CASSGGTGYTF. DNA for the CDR3: TGCGCCAGCAGCGGGGGCACCGGCTACACCTTC. The chain carries TRBV5-1 and TRBJ1-2, with a tentative D call TRBD1 (6 bases). Germline V gene sequence: CDR1 SGHRS, CDR2 YFSETQ. Trimming cost V 4 bases and J 8 bases, with 9 bases left between them. The CDR3 is 11 residues long. The full variable domain, with the rest looked up from reference TRBV5-1 and TRBJ1-2, is KAGVTQTPRYLIKTRGQQVTLSCSPISGHRSVSWYQQTPGQGLQFLFEYFSETQRNKGNFPGRFSGRQFSNSRSEMNVSTLELGDSALYLCASSGGTGYTFGSGTRLTVV.

The chain uses TRBV5-1 and TRBJ1-5, with 7 bases identical to TRBD1. CDR1 is SGHRS, CDR2 YFSETQ, per germline. The CDR3 sequence is 15 residues long. Trimming at V came to 0 bases and at J to 0 bases, leaving 0 bases not matched to a gene. Here the CDR3 reads CASSLEGASNQPQHF. The CDR3 DNA follows: TGCGCCAGCAGCTTGGAGGGGGCTAGCAATCAGCCCCAGCATTTT.

The chain joins TRBV3-1 (or the pseudogene TRBV3-2) to TRBJ2-5; D perhaps matches TRBD2 (5 bases). V lost 6 bases and J 7 bases, leaving 15 bases between the germline ends. The CDR3 has 13 residues. Germline-derived CDR1 and CDR2 are LGHDT and YNNKEL (reference sequence). CDR3 protein: CASRLGVAGTQYF. CDR3 sequence (DNA): TGTGCCAGCAGGCTAGGTGTGGCGGGGACCCAGTACTTC.

This clone was counted between two and nine times. This rearrangement joins TRBV4-2 to TRBJ1-2; possible D gene TRBD1, 5 bases. Germline CDR1 is LGHNA and CDR2 is YNFKEQ. The CDR3 totals 14 residues. V lost 3 bases, J lost 5 bases, and 13 bases lay in between. In DNA, the CDR3 is TGTGCCAGCAGCCACCTTGACAGTTCTTATGGCTACACCTTC. The encoded protein is CASSHLDSSYGYTF.

This clone was found a few times. CDR3 nucleotides: TGTGCCAGCAGTTCGGCCGGGACAGCAGGCTACGAGCAGTACTTC. Protein: CASSSAGTAGYEQYF. The rearrangement uses TRBV27 and TRBJ2-7, with 7 nucleotides matching TRBD1. The ends lost 4 bases at V and 3 bases at J; junction bases unmatched: 9. The germline V gene has CDR1 MNHEY and CDR2 SMNVEV (reference sequence). The CDR3 spans 15 residues.

The chain has TRBV5-4 and TRBJ2-3; 9 nucleotides agree with TRBD2. The ends lost 5 bases at V and 2 bases at J; junction bases unmatched: 6. CDR1 and CDR2 from the germline V gene are SGHNT and YYREEE (reference sequence). The CDR3 loop spans 15 amino acids. The CDR3 DNA follows: TGTGCCAGCAGTAGGGCGGGGGGGAACACAGATACGCAGTATTTT. Translation: CASSRAGGNTDTQYF. Full variable domain (remainder filled in from reference TRBV5-4 and TRBJ2-3): ETGVTQSPTHLIKTRGQQVTLRCSSQSGHNTVSWYQQALGQGPQFIFQYYREEENGRGNFPPRFSGLQFPNYSSELNVNALELDDSALYLCASSRAGGNTDTQYFGPGTRLTVL.

The V and J genes are TRBV19 and TRBJ2-5, with D possibly TRBD2 on 6 matching bases. CDR3 length: 15 amino acids. V lost 3 bases to trimming and J lost 1 base, with 12 bases between them. From germline, CDR1 is LNHDA and CDR2 SQIVND (reference sequence). The CDR3 spells CASSMRGISQETQYF. CDR3 coding DNA: TGTGCCAGTAGTATGCGGGGTATCTCCCAAGAGACCCAGTACTTC.

This clone was recorded once. The chain joins TRBV25-1 to TRBJ2-3, with 9 bases fitting TRBD2. The germline gives CDR1 MGHDK, CDR2 SYGVNS. J gave up 2 bases and V 5 bases, and 11 bases lay outside the gene matches. The CDR3 extends over 17 amino acids. CDR3 residues: CASSPQQSGRLTDTQYF. CDR3 coding DNA: TGTGCCAGCAGTCCCCAACAGAGCGGGAGGCTCACAGATACGCAGTATTTT.

The V and J genes are TRBV15 and TRBJ1-5, with 8 bases aligning to TRBD1. The CDR3 is 18 amino acids. CDR1 LNHNV and CDR2 YYDKDF come from the germline V gene (reference sequence). The J segment lost 5 bases and the V segment lost 0 bases, leaving 12 bases of the junction unmatched. The CDR3 is CATSREGGTGPGDQPQHF. CDR3 nucleotide sequence: TGTGCCACCAGCAGAGAGGGCGGGACAGGACCGGGGGATCAGCCCCAGCATTTT.

The rearrangement joins TRBV11-3 to TRBJ2-5, with 9 positions matching TRBD2. With V trimmed by 1 base and J by 4 bases, 4 bases remained unmatched. Germline-derived CDR1 and CDR2 are SGHNT and YENEEA. The CDR3 has 15 amino acids. The CDR3 DNA sequence: TGTGCCAGCAGCTTAGGCGGGAGGGTGGGAGAGACCCAGTACTTC. Encoded protein: CASSLGGRVGETQYF.

The V gene is TRBV7-9, the J gene TRBJ1-1; TRBD1 is a possible D gene (5 bases). Germline loops: CDR1 SEHNR, CDR2 FQNEAQ (reference sequence). This CDR3 has 14 residues. Trimming took 5 bases from V and 1 from J, leaving 11 bases between them. Here the CDR3 reads CASSAFQGNTEAFF. The CDR3 DNA reads as TGTGCCAGCAGCGCTTTTCAGGGGAACACTGAAGCTTTCTTT.

The genes are TRBV19 and TRBJ2-5; 9 positions agree with TRBD1. Germline CDR1 reads LNHDA; CDR2 reads SQIVND (reference sequence). The CDR3 is 14 amino acids. V lost 5 bases to trimming and J lost 4 bases; unmatched junction nucleotides: 5. The CDR3 region has the DNA TGTGCCAGTAGTCGGACAGGGGTACGAGAGACCCAGTACTTC. It specifies CASSRTGVRETQYF.

The chain uses TRBV12-3 or TRBV12-4 and TRBJ1-2, with D unclear. This CDR3 has 12 residues. CDR3 DNA: TGTGTGTCCCGGGTATCTAACTATGGCTACACCTTC. Its translation: CVSRVSNYGYTF.

V and J are TRBV18 and TRBJ2-7, with TRBD1 matching over 7 bases. Germline CDR1 reads KGHSH; CDR2 reads LQKENI. V was clipped by 2 bases and J by 8 bases; unmatched bases: 6. The CDR3 has 13 residues. CDR3 in amino acids: CASSPGDSFQQYF. CDR3 in DNA: TGTGCCAGCTCACCAGGGGACAGTTTTCAGCAGTACTTC.

The gene calls are TRBV10-3 and TRBJ2-1; 9 bases line up with TRBD1. Germline lookup yields CDR1 ENHRY and CDR2 SYGVKD. Trimming at V came to 3 bases and at J to 8 bases, leaving 14 bases not matched to a gene. The CDR3 length is 17 residues. The CDR3 coding sequence is TGTGCCATCAGTGATGGGGCGGGGACAGGGTTAGGCGATGAGCAGTTCTTC. Translation: CAISDGAGTGLGDEQFF.

The genes are TRBV6-5 and TRBJ1-1; D remains unclear. The CDR3 has 14 residues. The V gene lost 8 bases and the J gene lost 1 base, with 14 bases spanning the gap. The germline gives CDR1 MNHEY, CDR2 SVGAGI. The CDR3, as DNA: TGTGCCAGCTCCTATGAGGCCCAGAACACTGAAGCTTTCTTT. Translated: CASSYEAQNTEAFF.

The J gene is TRBJ2-3, the V gene TRBV7-9; a possible D gene is TRBD1 (6 bases). Per the germline V gene, CDR1 is SEHNR and CDR2 is FQNEAQ (reference sequence). V dropped 4 bases and J dropped 6 bases, with 20 bases sitting between them. The CDR3 consists of 16 residues. For the CDR3, the DNA is TGTGCCAGCAGCTCTGGAGGACCCTCAGGGGTCGATACGCAGTATTTT. Amino acids: CASSSGGPSGVDTQYF.

In nucleotides, the CDR3 is TGTGCCACCAGTGCCGGCGGCCGGAGGGGCTACACCTTC. Its protein is CATSAGGRRGYTF. The rearrangement links TRBV24-1 to TRBJ1-2; D ambiguous. The CDR3 has 13 residues. The V end was cut by 5 bases, the J end by 8 bases, with 14 bases between. Per the germline V gene, CDR1 is KGHDR and CDR2 is SFDVKD.

The chain has TRBV3-1 (or the pseudogene TRBV3-2) and TRBJ2-1; 11 nucleotides line up with TRBD2. Germline V lookup: CDR1 LGHDT, CDR2 YNNKEL (reference sequence). This CDR3 is built from 13 residues. With V trimmed by 10 bases and J by 9 bases, 8 bases remained unmatched. The CDR3 is CATGNLAGGEQFF. Here the CDR3 DNA reads TGTGCCACCGGGAACCTAGCGGGAGGTGAGCAGTTCTTC.

The chain joins TRBV7-9 to TRBJ1-1, with unresolved D. Germline assignment: CDR1 SEHNR and CDR2 FQNEAQ (reference sequence). This CDR3 comprises 14 residues. V was cut by 3 bases and J by 0 bases, with 8 bases left in between. The CDR3 protein is CASSFAGMNTEAFF. Written as DNA, the CDR3 is TGTGCCAGCAGCTTCGCAGGAATGAACACTGAAGCTTTCTTT.

The chain uses TRBV3-1 (or the pseudogene TRBV3-2) and TRBJ2-3, with TRBD2 matching 13 bases. The CDR3 is made up of 16 amino acids. CDR1 is LGHDT and CDR2 is YNNKEL in the germline V gene (reference sequence). The trim removed 4 bases at V and 1 base at J, leaving 2 bases unmatched. The CDR3 bases are TGTGCCAGCAGCCCTGGGACTAGCGGGGGCACAGATACGCAGTATTTT. As protein: CASSPGTSGGTDTQYF.